The 9 T cell receptor beta chains in this list originate from one sample, sequenced in a study of radiation and T cells in renal cell carcinoma. Time point of the sample: baseline pretreatment blood. Treatment denoted: 15 Gy SBRT to primary tumor, nephrectomy 4 weeks later. The protocol was immunoSEQ multiplex PCR, while the TCRdb copy is restricted to in-frame clones and leaves out a portion. The data show approximately 120,000 clones, with about four fifths seen just once and under 4% held by the top ten. The material sequenced was blood, taken from a patient whose treatment included radiotherapy and nephrectomy. The receptors shown here come from a woman between 55 and 75 years old with renal cell carcinoma.

This chain links TRBV11-3 with TRBJ2-2; D uncertain. Trimming left V 1 base short and J 6 bases short, with 6 bases between. This CDR3 is 13 amino acids long. Germline V gives CDR1 SGHNT, CDR2 YENEEA. CDR3 amino acids: CASSLGGAGELFF. As DNA, the CDR3 is TGTGCCAGCAGCTTAGGTGGGGCCGGGGAGCTGTTTTTT.

This chain links TRBV5-6 with TRBJ1-2; D call uncertain. Germline V gives CDR1 SGHDT, CDR2 YYEEEE. The CDR3 contains 12 residues. V shed 0 bases and J shed 4 bases, with 4 bases lying between them. CDR3 sequence: CASSLAVYGYTF. The CDR3 nucleotides are TGTGCCAGCAGCTTGGCTGTCTATGGCTACACCTTC.

J is TRBJ1-2 and V is TRBV19, with D possibly matching TRBD1 (5 bases). Germline values: CDR1 LNHDA, CDR2 SQIVND (reference sequence). V dropped 7 bases and J dropped 4 bases, with 19 bases sitting between them. The CDR3 sequence is 15 residues long. This CDR3 reads CASKAAGSGTYGYTF. The CDR3 DNA reads TGTGCCAGTAAGGCTGCCGGGAGTGGGACCTATGGCTACACCTTC. The variable domain in full, with the rest retrieved from reference TRBV19 and TRBJ1-2, is DGGITQSPKYLFRKEGQNVTLSCEQNLNHDAMYWYRQDPGQGLRLIYYSQIVNDFQKGDIAEGYSVSREKKESFPLTVTSAQKNPTAFYLCASKAAGSGTYGYTFGSGTRLTVV.

This clone was seen a single time. Here the CDR3 DNA reads TGTGCCACCAGCAGGAAGCGGGATCGAGAGACCCAGTACTTC. Translating gives CATSRKRDRETQYF. The chain carries TRBV15 and TRBJ2-5, with 7 nucleotides matching TRBD2. Germline CDR1 and CDR2: LNHNV and YYDKDF (reference sequence). With 3 bases clipped from V and 4 bases from J, the junction kept 5 bases outside the gene matches. The CDR3 sequence is 14 residues long.

This sequence joins TRBV7-3 and TRBJ2-5; weak D call: TRBD2 (5 bases). Trimming removed 2 bases at V and 3 bases at J, with 7 bases between. The CDR3 extends over 13 amino acids. Germline CDR1 and CDR2: SGHTA and FQGTGA. DNA for the CDR3: TGTGCCAGCAGCTTATGGGAGAAAGAGACCCAGTACTTC. Protein sequence: CASSLWEKETQYF.

The chain joins TRBV7-3 to TRBJ2-2; D perhaps matches TRBD2 (6 bases). CDR3 size: 16 residues. Trimming pared 0 bases from V and 3 bases from J, leaving 11 bases between. Germline CDR1 is SGHTA and CDR2 is FQGTGA. Here the CDR3 reads CASSLTETRDTGELFF. DNA of the CDR3: TGTGCCAGCAGCTTAACGGAGACTAGGGACACCGGGGAGCTGTTTTTT. Drawing the rest from reference TRBV7-3 and TRBJ2-2, the complete variable domain is GAGVSQTPSNKVTEKGKYVELRCDPISGHTALYWYRQSLGQGPEFLIYFQGTGAADDSGLPNDRFFAVRPEGSVSTLKIQRTERGDSAVYLCASSLTETRDTGELFFGEGSRLTVL.

V gene TRBV7-9 combines with J gene TRBJ1-2, with D possibly matching TRBD1 (6 bases). The germline V gene encodes CDR1 SEHNR and CDR2 FQNEAQ (reference sequence). The CDR3 spans 13 residues. The V and J ends lost 6 bases and 8 bases respectively, with 16 bases between them. CDR3 sequence (DNA): TGTGCCAGCAGGGGCAGGGGCCCCTGGGGCTACACCTTC. This translates into CASRGRGPWGYTF.

The chain has TRBV5-1 and TRBJ2-7; 7 nucleotides line up with TRBD2. The CDR3 runs 15 residues. With 5 bases clipped from V and 0 bases from J, the junction kept 8 bases outside the gene matches. Germline CDR1 SGHRS, CDR2 YFSETQ. The CDR3 DNA reads TGCGCCAGCAGACTTATACCGGGAGGCTCCTACGAGCAGTACTTC. Residues: CASRLIPGGSYEQYF.

CDR3 bases: TGTGCCAGCAGTTCTTTGACAGCACCGGGTAGGGACTATGGCTACACCTTC. This codes for CASSSLTAPGRDYGYTF. The gene calls are TRBV28 and TRBJ1-2, with D possibly being TRBD1 (5 bases). V was clipped by 4 bases and J by 3 bases, with 21 bases between them. The germline V gene has CDR1 MDHEN and CDR2 SYDVKM. CDR3 length equals 17 residues.